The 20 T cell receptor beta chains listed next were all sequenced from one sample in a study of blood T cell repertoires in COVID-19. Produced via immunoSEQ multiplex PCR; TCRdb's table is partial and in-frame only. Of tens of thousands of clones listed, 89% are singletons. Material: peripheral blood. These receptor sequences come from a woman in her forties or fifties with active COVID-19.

The DNA of the CDR3 is TGTGCCAGTAGTTTCGGACAGGGCGGTGAGCAGTTCTTC. Amino acid sequence: CASSFGQGGEQFF. The chain has TRBV19 and TRBJ2-1; TRBD1 matches at 8 bases. Unmatched junction bases numbered 6, after V lost 5 bases and J lost 9 bases. The CDR3 loop spans 13 amino acids. Germline values: CDR1 LNHDA, CDR2 SQIVND (reference sequence).

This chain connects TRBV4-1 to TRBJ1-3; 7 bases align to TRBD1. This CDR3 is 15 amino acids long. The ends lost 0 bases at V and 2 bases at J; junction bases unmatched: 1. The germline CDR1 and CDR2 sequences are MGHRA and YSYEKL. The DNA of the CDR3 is TGCGCCAGCAGCCAAGATACAGGGGCTGGAAACACCATATATTTT. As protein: CASSQDTGAGNTIYF.

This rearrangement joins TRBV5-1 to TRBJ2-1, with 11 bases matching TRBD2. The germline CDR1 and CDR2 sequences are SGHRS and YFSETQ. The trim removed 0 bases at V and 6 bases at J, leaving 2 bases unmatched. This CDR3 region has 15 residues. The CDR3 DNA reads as TGCGCCAGCAGCTTGGCGACTAGCGGGATCAATGAGCAGTTCTTC. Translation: CASSLATSGINEQFF.

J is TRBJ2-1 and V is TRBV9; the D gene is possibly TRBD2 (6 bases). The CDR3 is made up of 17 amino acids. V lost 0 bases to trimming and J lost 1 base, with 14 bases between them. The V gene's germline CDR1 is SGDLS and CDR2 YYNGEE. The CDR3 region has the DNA TGTGCCAGCAGCGTAGTGGGGGGAGGTGTATCCTACAATGAGCAGTTCTTC. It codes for CASSVVGGGVSYNEQFF.

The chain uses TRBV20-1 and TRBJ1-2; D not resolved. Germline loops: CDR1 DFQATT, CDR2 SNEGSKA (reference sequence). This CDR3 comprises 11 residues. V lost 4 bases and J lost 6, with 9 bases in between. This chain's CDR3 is CSATHLNGYTF. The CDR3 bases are TGCAGTGCTACACACCTGAATGGCTACACCTTC.

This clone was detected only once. In nucleotides, the CDR3 is TGTGCCAGCAACACCCGGGGGGTGCAGGGTGGGACCCAGTACTTC. Protein sequence: CASNTRGVQGGTQYF. This rearrangement joins TRBV2 to TRBJ2-5; 7 positions agree with TRBD2. With V trimmed by 7 bases and J by 7 bases, 15 bases remained unmatched. Germline CDR1 SNHLY, CDR2 FYNNEI. This CDR3 spans 15 amino acids. Full variable domain (rest looked up from reference TRBV2 and TRBJ2-5): EPEVTQTPSHQVTQMGQEVILRCVPISNHLYFYWYRQILGQKVEFLVSFYNNEISEKSEIFDDQFSVERPDGSNFTLKIRSTKLEDSAMYFCASNTRGVQGGTQYFGPGTRLLVL.

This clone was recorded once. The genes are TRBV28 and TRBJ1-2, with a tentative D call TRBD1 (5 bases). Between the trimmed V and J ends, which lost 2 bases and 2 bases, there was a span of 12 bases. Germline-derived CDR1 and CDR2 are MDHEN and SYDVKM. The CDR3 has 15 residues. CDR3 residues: CASSLLQVANYGYTF. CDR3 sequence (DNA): TGTGCCAGCAGTTTACTACAGGTCGCGAACTATGGCTACACCTTC.

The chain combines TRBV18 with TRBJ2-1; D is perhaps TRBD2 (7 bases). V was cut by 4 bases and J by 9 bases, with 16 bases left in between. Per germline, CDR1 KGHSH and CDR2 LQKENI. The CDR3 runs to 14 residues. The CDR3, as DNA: TGTGCCAGCTCACAAGCTAGCGGAGGGGGTGAGCAGTTCTTC. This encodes CASSQASGGGEQFF.

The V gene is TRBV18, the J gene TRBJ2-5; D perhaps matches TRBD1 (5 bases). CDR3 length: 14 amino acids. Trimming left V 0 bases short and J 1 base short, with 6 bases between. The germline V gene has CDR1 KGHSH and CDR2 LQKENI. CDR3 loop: CASSPPQGQETQYF. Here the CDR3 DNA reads TGTGCCAGCTCACCACCTCAGGGCCAAGAGACCCAGTACTTC.

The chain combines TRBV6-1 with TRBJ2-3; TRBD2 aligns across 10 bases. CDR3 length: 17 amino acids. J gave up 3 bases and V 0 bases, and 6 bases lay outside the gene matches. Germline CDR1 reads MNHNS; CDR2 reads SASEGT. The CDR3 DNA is TGTGCCAGCAGTGAAGCCCTAGCGGGAGTTTGGACAGATACGCAGTATTTT. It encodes CASSEALAGVWTDTQYF.

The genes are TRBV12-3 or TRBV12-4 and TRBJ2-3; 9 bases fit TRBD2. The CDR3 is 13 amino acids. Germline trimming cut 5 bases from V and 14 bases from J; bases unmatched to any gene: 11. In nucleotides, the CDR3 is TGTGCCAGCAGTCCCCACCTTCTAGCGGGATCGTATTTT. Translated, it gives CASSPHLLAGSYF.

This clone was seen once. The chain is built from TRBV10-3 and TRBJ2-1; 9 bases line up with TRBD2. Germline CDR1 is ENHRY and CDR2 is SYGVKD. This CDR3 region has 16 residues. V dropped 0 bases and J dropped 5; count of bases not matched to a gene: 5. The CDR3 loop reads CAISESVTSGNNEQFF. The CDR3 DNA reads TGTGCCATCAGTGAGTCTGTGACTAGCGGAAACAATGAGCAGTTCTTC.

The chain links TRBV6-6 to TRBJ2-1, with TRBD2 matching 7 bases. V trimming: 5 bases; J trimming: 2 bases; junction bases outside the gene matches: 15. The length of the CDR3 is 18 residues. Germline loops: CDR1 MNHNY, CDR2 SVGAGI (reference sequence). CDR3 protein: CASSPASQLAATYNEQFF. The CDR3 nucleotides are TGTGCCAGCAGTCCCGCCTCACAGCTAGCGGCAACCTACAATGAGCAGTTCTTC.

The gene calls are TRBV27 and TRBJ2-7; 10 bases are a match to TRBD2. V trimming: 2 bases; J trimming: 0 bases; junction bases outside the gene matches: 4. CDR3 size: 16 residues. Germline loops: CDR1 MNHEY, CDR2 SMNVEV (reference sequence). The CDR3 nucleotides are TGTGCCAGCAGTTTAAAACTAGCGGGAACCTCCTACGAGCAGTACTTC. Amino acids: CASSLKLAGTSYEQYF.

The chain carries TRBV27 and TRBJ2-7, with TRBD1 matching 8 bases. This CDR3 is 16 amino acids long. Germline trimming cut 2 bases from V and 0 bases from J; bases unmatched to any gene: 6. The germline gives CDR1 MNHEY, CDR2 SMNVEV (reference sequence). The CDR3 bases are TGTGCCAGCAGTTTAGGGGGACAGGCGAGCTCCTACGAGCAGTACTTC. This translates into CASSLGGQASSYEQYF.

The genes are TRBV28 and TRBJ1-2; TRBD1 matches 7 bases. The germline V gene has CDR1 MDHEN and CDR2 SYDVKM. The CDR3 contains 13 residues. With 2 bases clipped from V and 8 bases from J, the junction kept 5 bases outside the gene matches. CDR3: CASSLEDRFGYTF. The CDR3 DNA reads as TGTGCCAGCAGTTTAGAGGACAGGTTCGGCTACACCTTC.

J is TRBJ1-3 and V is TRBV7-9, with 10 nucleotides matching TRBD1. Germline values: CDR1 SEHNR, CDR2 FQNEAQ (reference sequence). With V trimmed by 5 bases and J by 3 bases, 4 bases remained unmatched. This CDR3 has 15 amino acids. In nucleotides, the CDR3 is TGTGCCAGCAGCCCGACAGGGGGCTTTGGAAACACCATATATTTT. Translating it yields CASSPTGGFGNTIYF.

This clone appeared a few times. CDR3 DNA sequence: TGTGCCAGCAAAGGACAGGGGGCCGACGAGCAGTACTTC. Translation: CASKGQGADEQYF. This sequence joins TRBV6-5 and TRBJ2-7, with TRBD1 matching over 11 bases. The CDR3 runs to 13 residues. Germline V gives CDR1 MNHEY, CDR2 SVGAGI. Losses at the gene ends were 7 bases for V and 5 bases for J; bases not matched to a gene: 4.

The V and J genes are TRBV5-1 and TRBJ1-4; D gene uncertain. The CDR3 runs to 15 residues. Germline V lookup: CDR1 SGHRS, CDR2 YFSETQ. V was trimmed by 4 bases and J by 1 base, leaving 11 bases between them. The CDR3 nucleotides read TGCGCCAGCAGCAACAAGAGAGGAACTAATGAAAAACTGTTTTTT. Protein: CASSNKRGTNEKLFF. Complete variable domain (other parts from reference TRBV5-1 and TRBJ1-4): KAGVTQTPRYLIKTRGQQVTLSCSPISGHRSVSWYQQTPGQGLQFLFEYFSETQRNKGNFPGRFSGRQFSNSRSEMNVSTLELGDSALYLCASSNKRGTNEKLFFGSGTQLSVL.

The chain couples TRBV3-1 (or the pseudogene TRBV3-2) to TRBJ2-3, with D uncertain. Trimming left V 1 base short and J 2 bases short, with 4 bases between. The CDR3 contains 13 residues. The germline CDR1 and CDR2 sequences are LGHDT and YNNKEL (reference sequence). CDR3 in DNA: TGTGCCAGCAGCCAAGGCTACACAGATACGCAGTATTTT. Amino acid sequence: CASSQGYTDTQYF.